The 10 T cell receptor beta chains in this list originate from one sample, sequenced in a study of blood T cell repertoires in COVID-19 (dated by TCRdb to about 2020). The library was made by the immunoSEQ multiplex PCR assay. Entries here come from immuneACCESS through TCRdb and include only in-frame sequences with V and J called. Some clones fail to appear in such tables; in the studies checked, an unresolved V gene covers under half of the shortfall, and the cause of the remainder is unknown. In all, the sample holds approximately 210,000 clones, and around 81% of those were seen once. The ten biggest clones cover 8% to 9% of the sample. Material: PBMCs or T cells enriched from blood (not recorded which). These receptors were obtained from a woman in her forties or fifties with acute COVID-19.

A single count supports this clone. The chain uses TRBV11-3 and TRBJ2-7; perhaps TRBD1 as D (6 bases). Trimming pared 0 bases from V and 6 bases from J, leaving 9 bases between. Germline CDR1 is SGHNT and CDR2 is YENEEA. The CDR3 loop spans 13 amino acids. CDR3 loop: CASSLDQGGEQYF. The DNA for the CDR3 is TGTGCCAGCAGCTTAGATCAAGGGGGCGAGCAGTACTTC.

V gene TRBV11-2 combines with J gene TRBJ2-7; perhaps TRBD1 as D (6 bases). The CDR3 sequence is 15 residues long. Trimming cost V 1 base and J 1 base, with 11 bases left between them. The germline gives CDR1 SGHAT, CDR2 FQNNGV. Written as DNA, the CDR3 is TGTGCCAGCAGCTTAGCGGCAGGGGCTTCCTACGAGCAGTACTTC. Translated: CASSLAAGASYEQYF. Full variable domain (rest looked up from reference TRBV11-2 and TRBJ2-7): EAGVAQSPRYKIIEKRQSVAFWCNPISGHATLYWYQQILGQGPKLLIQFQNNGVVDDSQLPKDRFSAERLKGVDSTLKIQPAKLEDSAVYLCASSLAAGASYEQYFGPGTRLTVT.

This clone was counted a single time. V and J are TRBV3-1 (or the pseudogene TRBV3-2) and TRBJ2-3, with TRBD1 matching over 7 bases. The V gene's germline CDR1 is LGHDT and CDR2 YNNKEL (reference sequence). J lost 5 bases, V lost 3 bases, and 8 bases had no gene match. This CDR3 is 15 amino acids long. This chain's CDR3 is CASSQGTAARDTQYF. CDR3 in DNA: TGTGCCAGCAGCCAGGGGACAGCCGCCCGAGATACGCAGTATTTT.

The chain couples TRBV19 to TRBJ2-5, with a weak D call TRBD1 (6 bases). The CDR3 totals 14 residues. Germline V gives CDR1 LNHDA, CDR2 SQIVND (reference sequence). With 5 bases removed from V and 5 bases from J, the gap between germline ends came to 15 bases. CDR3 sequence (DNA): TGTGCCAGTAGTGGGGGCGGGCTGAGGGAGACCCAGTACTTC. It yields the protein CASSGGGLRETQYF.

The chain uses TRBV28 and TRBJ2-2; 7 bases are a match to TRBD2. This CDR3 spans 15 amino acids. Germline V gene lookup returns CDR1 MDHEN and CDR2 SYDVKM. Trimming cost V 6 bases and J 1 base; bases outside gene matches: 5. The CDR3 reads CASRPQRENTGELFF. The CDR3 DNA is TGTGCCAGCAGACCCCAGCGGGAGAACACCGGGGAGCTGTTTTTT.

The chain employs TRBV6-5 and TRBJ1-4; no reliable D call. With 0 bases removed from V and 0 bases from J, the gap between germline ends came to 8 bases. CDR3 length: 16 amino acids. The germline V gene has CDR1 MNHEY and CDR2 SVGAGI. The CDR3 protein is CASSYSSPATNEKLFF. The CDR3 nucleotides read TGTGCCAGCAGTTACTCGAGCCCTGCAACTAATGAAAAACTGTTTTTT.

The DNA of the CDR3 is TGTGCCATCAGTGAGACGACCGGGACTAGCGCATCGACCCAGTACTTC. Amino acids: CAISETTGTSASTQYF. This chain connects TRBV10-3 to TRBJ2-5; 10 nucleotides align to TRBD2. J lost 7 bases, V lost 2 bases, and 10 bases had no gene match. CDR3 length equals 16 residues. Germline lookup yields CDR1 ENHRY and CDR2 SYGVKD.

The chain employs TRBV10-3 and TRBJ1-1; 7 bases map to TRBD1. The germline V gene encodes CDR1 ENHRY and CDR2 SYGVKD. V lost 5 bases, J lost 8 bases, and 5 bases stayed unmatched. The CDR3 runs 12 residues. CDR3 protein: CAISRQGVEAFF. The CDR3, as DNA: TGTGCCATCAGTAGACAGGGCGTCGAAGCTTTCTTT.

The rearrangement uses TRBV11-3 and TRBJ2-3, with D possibly TRBD2 on 5 matching bases. Germline V gene data show CDR1 as SGHNT and CDR2 as YENEEA. V lost 5 bases and J lost 2, with 14 bases in between. There are 15 residues in the CDR3. CDR3 in amino acids: CASSRLAGYTDTQYF. The CDR3 DNA sequence: TGTGCCAGCAGCCGACTGGCGGGTTACACAGATACGCAGTATTTT.

The chain employs TRBV25-1 and TRBJ2-7, with TRBD2 identical over 12 bases. From germline, CDR1 is MGHDK and CDR2 SYGVNS. The CDR3 is 15 amino acids. The V segment lost 8 bases and the J segment 5 bases; nucleotides outside the gene matches: 10. The CDR3, as DNA: TGTGCCAGCCGACAAGGACTAGCGGGATTGAACGAGCAGTACTTC. Translated, it gives CASRQGLAGLNEQYF.